The rows below give T cell receptor beta chains drawn from one sample of a study of OX40 agonist ivuxolimab in advanced cancers. This table comes from immunoSEQ multiplex PCR, and its TCRdb copy is limited to in-frame clones, with some not included. The table has about 94,000 clones, roughly 84% seen once. Sequenced material: CD4+ or CD8+ T cells sorted from blood, taken in a trial of the OX40 agonist ivuxolimab. All receptors derive from an adult with an advanced solid tumor such as melanoma, head and neck, liver or kidney cancer. CDR3s include the opening cysteine and the closing phenylalanine or tryptophan. The D gene is left open where the match is weak. The size field is filled for only some rows; it gives once, few, many or a size class.

d_call: .; clone_size: .; v_call: TRBV5-1; j_call: TRBJ1-1; cdr3_aa: CASSTGRLNTEAFF; cdr3_nt: TGCGCCAGCAGCACGGGACGGCTGAACACTGAAGCTTTCTTT
d_call: .; clone_size: once; v_call: TRBV5-1; j_call: TRBJ2-1; cdr3_aa: CASSTKGPSSYNEQFF; cdr3_nt: TGCGCCAGCAGCACCAAGGGCCCCAGCTCCTACAATGAGCAGTTCTTC
d_call: TRBD2; clone_size: .; v_call: TRBV6-6; j_call: TRBJ2-3; cdr3_aa: CASSIAGGPRTQYF; cdr3_nt: TGTGCCAGCAGCATAGCGGGGGGGCCGCGGACGCAGTATTTT
d_call: .; clone_size: .; v_call: TRBV5-6; j_call: TRBJ1-3; cdr3_aa: CASSLFQAGNTIYF; cdr3_nt: TGTGCCAGCAGCTTGTTCCAGGCTGGAAACACCATATATTTT
d_call: TRBD2; clone_size: .; v_call: TRBV13; j_call: TRBJ2-3; cdr3_aa: CASSAVAGGPPDTQYF; cdr3_nt: TGTGCCAGCAGCGCCGTAGCGGGGGGGCCTCCAGATACGCAGTATTTT
d_call: TRBD1; clone_size: .; v_call: TRBV5-6; j_call: TRBJ2-3; cdr3_aa: CASSLRRQGTDTQYF; cdr3_nt: TGTGCCAGCAGCTTGAGGAGACAGGGAACAGATACGCAGTATTTT
d_call: TRBD1; clone_size: .; v_call: TRBV7-8; j_call: TRBJ2-6; cdr3_aa: CASSSLTGTGANVLTF; cdr3_nt: TGTGCCAGCAGCTCACTGACAGGGACTGGGGCCAACGTCCTGACTTTC
d_call: .; clone_size: .; v_call: TRBV2; j_call: TRBJ2-2; cdr3_aa: CASSPTGMGTGELFF; cdr3_nt: TGTGCCAGCAGTCCCACAGGGATGGGCACCGGGGAGCTGTTTTTT
d_call: .; clone_size: .; v_call: TRBV5-1; j_call: TRBJ1-4; cdr3_aa: CASSSDSPEKLFF; cdr3_nt: TGCGCCAGCAGCTCCGACAGTCCCGAAAAACTGTTTTTT
d_call: .; clone_size: .; v_call: TRBV28; j_call: TRBJ1-5; cdr3_aa: CASSLFRAAPSSNQPQHF; cdr3_nt: TGTGCCAGCAGTTTATTTAGGGCGGCACCTTCGAGCAATCAGCCCCAGCATTTT
d_call: .; clone_size: .; v_call: TRBV6-5; j_call: TRBJ1-6; cdr3_aa: CASSLGRFSYNSPLHF; cdr3_nt: TGTGCCAGCAGTTTGGGCCGATTCTCCTATAATTCACCCCTCCACTTT
d_call: .; clone_size: .; v_call: TRBV19; j_call: TRBJ2-7; cdr3_aa: CASSIAGSNEQYF; cdr3_nt: TGTGCCAGTAGTATTGCTGGCTCAAACGAGCAGTACTTC
d_call: .; clone_size: .; v_call: TRBV18; j_call: TRBJ2-4; cdr3_aa: CASVQGTRGGNIQYF; cdr3_nt: TGTGCCTCAGTTCAGGGGACGCGGGGAGGTAACATTCAGTACTTC
d_call: .; clone_size: .; v_call: TRBV18; j_call: TRBJ2-7; cdr3_aa: CASSREQESYEQYF; cdr3_nt: TGTGCCAGCTCCCGGGAGCAGGAGTCCTACGAGCAGTACTTC
d_call: TRBD1; clone_size: .; v_call: TRBV14; j_call: TRBJ2-1; cdr3_aa: CASSQDAGTGSYNEQFF; cdr3_nt: TGTGCCAGCAGCCAAGATGCCGGGACAGGGTCCTACAATGAGCAGTTCTTC
d_call: .; clone_size: .; v_call: TRBV5-4; j_call: TRBJ2-3; cdr3_aa: CASSLVPTDTQYF; cdr3_nt: TGTGCCAGCAGCTTAGTCCCCACAGATACGCAGTATTTT
d_call: TRBD1; clone_size: .; v_call: TRBV7-2; j_call: TRBJ1-2; cdr3_aa: CASSLGGTVRGYTF; cdr3_nt: TGTGCCAGCAGCTTAGGCGGGACAGTGAGAGGCTACACCTTC
d_call: TRBD1; clone_size: .; v_call: TRBV18; j_call: TRBJ1-3; cdr3_aa: CASSPTGRGNTIYF; cdr3_nt: TGTGCCAGCTCACCGACAGGGAGAGGAAACACCATATATTTT
d_call: .; clone_size: .; v_call: TRBV19; j_call: TRBJ1-3; cdr3_aa: CASSQGRPAGNTIYF; cdr3_nt: TGTGCCAGTTCTCAGGGGCGCCCTGCTGGAAACACCATATATTTT
d_call: TRBD2; clone_size: .; v_call: TRBV5-1; j_call: TRBJ2-7; cdr3_aa: CASSLPSGGYEQYF; cdr3_nt: TGCGCCAGCAGCTTGCCTAGCGGGGGCTACGAGCAGTACTTC
d_call: .; clone_size: .; v_call: TRBV27; j_call: TRBJ2-2; cdr3_aa: CASTGTTNTGELFF; cdr3_nt: TGTGCCAGCACCGGGACGACGAACACCGGGGAGCTGTTTTTT
d_call: TRBD1; clone_size: .; v_call: TRBV6-1; j_call: TRBJ2-7; cdr3_aa: CASSDRDRVWSEQYF; cdr3_nt: TGTGCCAGCAGTGACCGGGACAGGGTTTGGAGCGAGCAGTACTTC
d_call: .; clone_size: .; v_call: TRBV19; j_call: TRBJ1-2; cdr3_aa: CASSRGGVYYGYTF; cdr3_nt: TGTGCCAGTAGCCGAGGAGGCGTCTACTATGGCTACACCTTC
d_call: .; clone_size: few; v_call: TRBV5-1; j_call: TRBJ1-4; cdr3_aa: CASGKGGLGPNEKLFF; cdr3_nt: TGCGCCAGCGGTAAAGGCGGACTAGGGCCGAATGAAAAACTGTTTTTT
d_call: .; clone_size: few; v_call: TRBV27; j_call: TRBJ1-5; cdr3_aa: CASRSGAGQPQHF; cdr3_nt: TGTGCCAGCAGGTCAGGGGCTGGTCAGCCCCAGCATTTT
d_call: .; clone_size: .; v_call: TRBV19; j_call: TRBJ2-2; cdr3_aa: CASSIAHFTGELFF; cdr3_nt: TGTGCCAGTAGTATAGCACACTTCACCGGGGAGCTGTTTTTT